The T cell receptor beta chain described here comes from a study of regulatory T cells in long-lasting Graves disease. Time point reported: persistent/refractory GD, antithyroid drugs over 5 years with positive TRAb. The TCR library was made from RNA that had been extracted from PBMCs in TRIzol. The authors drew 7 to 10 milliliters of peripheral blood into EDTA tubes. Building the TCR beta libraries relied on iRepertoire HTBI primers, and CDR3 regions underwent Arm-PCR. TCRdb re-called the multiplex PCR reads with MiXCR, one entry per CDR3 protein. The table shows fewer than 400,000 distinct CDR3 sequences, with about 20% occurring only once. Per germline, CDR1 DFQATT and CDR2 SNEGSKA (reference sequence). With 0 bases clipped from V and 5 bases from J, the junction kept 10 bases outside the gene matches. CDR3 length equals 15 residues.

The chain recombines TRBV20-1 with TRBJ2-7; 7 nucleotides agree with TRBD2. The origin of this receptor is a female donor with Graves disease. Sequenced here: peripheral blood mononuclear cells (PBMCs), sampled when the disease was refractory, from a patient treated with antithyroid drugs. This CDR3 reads CSARDPQGGTNEQYF. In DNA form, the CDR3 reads TGCAGTGCTAGAGATCCCCAGGGAGGGACGAACGAGCAGTACTTC.